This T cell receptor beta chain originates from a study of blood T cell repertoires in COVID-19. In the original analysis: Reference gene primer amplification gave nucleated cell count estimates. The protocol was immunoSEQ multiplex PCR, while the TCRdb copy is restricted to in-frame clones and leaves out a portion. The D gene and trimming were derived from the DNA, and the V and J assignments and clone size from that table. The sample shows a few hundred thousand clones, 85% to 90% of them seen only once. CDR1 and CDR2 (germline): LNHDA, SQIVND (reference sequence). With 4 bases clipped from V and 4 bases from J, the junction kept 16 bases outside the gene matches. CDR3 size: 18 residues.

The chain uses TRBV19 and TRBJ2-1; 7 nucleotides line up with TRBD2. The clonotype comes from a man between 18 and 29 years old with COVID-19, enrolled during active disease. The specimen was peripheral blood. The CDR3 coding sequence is TGTGCCAGTAGTAAAGCCCGGCGGGACTACCGAAAATACAATGAGCAGTTCTTC. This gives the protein CASSKARRDYRKYNEQFF.